The rows below give T cell receptor beta chains drawn from one sample of a study of blood T cells in healthy people across ages. TCRdb analysed the 5' RACE reads with MiXCR anew, one entry per CDR3 protein. The sample shows 1.5 million to 2 million distinct CDR3 sequences, roughly 28% of them seen only once. Sequenced input: blood. Receptors were obtained from a woman aged 30 to 39 in good health. Both conserved end residues are part of each CDR3. Each record gives: clone size, J gene, D gene, V gene, CDR3 protein, CDR3 DNA. D genes are given only for firm matches. The size entry is marked missing in some rows and otherwise reads once, few, many or a size class.

clone_size: -; j_call: TRBJ2-7; d_call: -; v_call: TRBV7-9; cdr3_aa: CASSFTRSGGPYEQYF; cdr3_nt: TGTGCCAGCAGCTTCACCAGGTCCGGAGGGCCCTACGAGCAGTACTTC
clone_size: few; j_call: TRBJ1-1; d_call: -; v_call: TRBV4-3; cdr3_aa: CASSRAGVTTEAFF; cdr3_nt: TGCGCCAGCAGCCGCGCCGGCGTCACCACTGAAGCTTTCTTT
clone_size: few; j_call: TRBJ2-7; d_call: TRBD1; v_call: TRBV5-5; cdr3_aa: CASSRSTGPSEQYF; cdr3_nt: TGTGCCAGCAGCCGCTCGACAGGGCCAAGCGAGCAGTACTTC
clone_size: few; j_call: TRBJ1-5; d_call: TRBD1; v_call: TRBV7-6; cdr3_aa: CASSPPITGTGADQPQHF; cdr3_nt: TGTGCCAGCAGCCCACCCATTACCGGGACAGGAGCCGATCAGCCCCAGCATTTT
clone_size: -; j_call: TRBJ2-7; d_call: -; v_call: TRBV12-3/TRBV12-4; cdr3_aa: CASSFALYEQYF; cdr3_nt: TGTGCCAGCAGTTTCGCCCTCTACGAGCAGTACTTC
clone_size: many; j_call: TRBJ1-2; d_call: -; v_call: TRBV5-1; cdr3_aa: CASSLHGDYGYTF; cdr3_nt: TGCGCCAGCAGCTTGCACGGCGACTATGGCTACACCTTC
clone_size: -; j_call: TRBJ1-2; d_call: -; v_call: TRBV7-2; cdr3_aa: CASSSRSDIYGYTF; cdr3_nt: TGTGCCAGCAGTTCACGGTCCGATATCTATGGCTACACCTTC
clone_size: few; j_call: TRBJ2-1; d_call: TRBD2; v_call: TRBV20-1; cdr3_aa: CSASIGTKYNEQFF; cdr3_nt: TGCAGTGCTTCTATCGGGACTAAATACAATGAGCAGTTCTTC
clone_size: few; j_call: TRBJ1-5; d_call: -; v_call: TRBV4-1; cdr3_aa: CASSQGDGNQPQHF; cdr3_nt: TGCGCCAGCAGCCAAGGTGACGGGAATCAGCCCCAGCATTTT
clone_size: -; j_call: TRBJ1-2; d_call: TRBD1; v_call: TRBV7-8; cdr3_aa: CASSPTRQGLGYTF; cdr3_nt: TGTGCCAGCAGCCCAACAAGACAGGGGTTGGGCTACACCTTC
clone_size: few; j_call: TRBJ2-1; d_call: -; v_call: TRBV6-4; cdr3_aa: CASSVDREDEQFF; cdr3_nt: TGTGCCAGCAGTGTGGACCGTGAGGATGAGCAGTTCTTC
clone_size: few; j_call: TRBJ2-7; d_call: TRBD2; v_call: TRBV6-1; cdr3_aa: CASSEEGYSGDYEQYF; cdr3_nt: TGTGCCAGCAGTGAAGAGGGGTATAGCGGGGACTACGAGCAGTACTTC
clone_size: many; j_call: TRBJ1-2; d_call: -; v_call: TRBV29-1; cdr3_aa: CSSNGQGLDGYTF; cdr3_nt: TGCAGCTCCAACGGGCAGGGCCTGGATGGCTACACCTTC
clone_size: -; j_call: TRBJ2-4; d_call: -; v_call: TRBV6-6; cdr3_aa: CASTPRARENIQYF; cdr3_nt: TGTGCCAGCACCCCCAGAGCAAGGGAAAACATTCAGTACTTC
clone_size: few; j_call: TRBJ2-2; d_call: -; v_call: TRBV6-6; cdr3_aa: CASRGPGSTGELFF; cdr3_nt: TGTGCCAGCCGAGGTCCAGGGAGCACCGGGGAGCTGTTTTTT
clone_size: -; j_call: TRBJ2-7; d_call: -; v_call: TRBV18; cdr3_aa: CASSKQGSYEQYF; cdr3_nt: TGTGCCAGCTCAAAACAGGGCTCCTACGAGCAGTACTTC
clone_size: few; j_call: TRBJ1-5; d_call: -; v_call: TRBV20-1; cdr3_aa: CSAQRGFDQPQHF; cdr3_nt: TGCAGTGCTCAGAGAGGGTTCGATCAGCCCCAGCATTTT